The 13 T cell receptor beta chains given below trace back to one sample, sequenced in a study of Ad26.COV2.S vaccination and SARS-CoV-2 variants. Clones were sequenced by immunoSEQ multiplex PCR, and TCRdb holds only the in-frame ones, with some missing. This table has hundreds of thousands of clones, around 89% appearing once. The treatment was: some 19 received Ad26.COV2.S at low or high dose, single or two shots; about five received placebo; per-sample allocation not given. The investigators took samples on day 63 after the first vaccine or placebo injection. This sample comprised peripheral blood, obtained in a trial of Ad26.COV2.S vaccine versus placebo. The receptor source for this set is a person between 18 and 59 years old who received the Ad26.COV2.S COVID-19 vaccine or a placebo.

This sequence joins TRBV7-2 and TRBJ2-2; possibly TRBD2 for D (5 bases). In germline, CDR1 is SGHTA, CDR2 FQGNSA. CDR3 length: 13 residues. Trimming shortened V by 2 bases and J by 6 bases, and 7 bases separated the two germline ends. Here the CDR3 reads CASSLPGSGELFF. CDR3 DNA: TGTGCCAGCAGCTTACCGGGGTCCGGGGAGCTGTTTTTT.

The chain uses TRBV18 and TRBJ2-3; 8 nucleotides line up with TRBD1. This CDR3 spans 17 amino acids. After removal of 3 bases from V and 4 bases from J, the junction contained 12 bases not matched to a gene. Germline V gene data show CDR1 as KGHSH and CDR2 as LQKENI. The CDR3: CASSPGTGQERADTQYF. CDR3 DNA: TGTGCCAGCTCACCGGGGACAGGCCAGGAAAGGGCAGATACGCAGTATTTT. The full variable domain, in which reference TRBV18 and TRBJ2-3 provide the parts outside the CDR3, is NAGVMQNPRHLVRRRGQEARLRCSPMKGHSHVYWYRQLPEEGLKFMVYLQKENIIDESGMPKERFSAEFPKEGPSILRIQQVVRGDSAAYFCASSPGTGQERADTQYFGPGTRLTVL.

The CDR3 DNA follows: TGTGCCAGCAGCCCCCTCGGTCTAGCAGGGCCCTTAGAGCAGTACTTC. It translates to CASSPLGLAGPLEQYF. This chain joins TRBV11-2 and TRBJ2-7; D is perhaps TRBD1 or TRBD2 (5 bases each). Germline CDR1 is SGHAT and CDR2 is FQNNGV. The V gene lost 5 bases and the J gene lost 7 bases, with 24 bases spanning the gap. CDR3 length equals 16 residues.

The chain uses TRBV27 and TRBJ1-5; no definite D call. The CDR3 runs 15 residues. V gave up 6 bases and J gave up 0 bases, with 12 bases separating them. Germline loops: CDR1 MNHEY, CDR2 SMNVEV (reference sequence). CDR3 region: CASRRTGYSNQPQHF. Here the CDR3 DNA reads TGTGCCAGCAGGCGGACGGGATATAGCAATCAGCCCCAGCATTTT.

The CDR3 loop reads CATSRPLGTSGRDYNEQFF. As DNA, the CDR3 is TGTGCCACCAGCAGACCTCTGGGGACTAGCGGGAGGGACTACAATGAGCAGTTCTTC. The chain joins TRBV15 to TRBJ2-1, with TRBD2 identical over 16 bases. CDR1 and CDR2 (germline): LNHNV, YYDKDF (reference sequence). With 2 bases clipped from V and 3 bases from J, the junction kept 7 bases outside the gene matches. The CDR3 length is 19 residues.

The CDR3 is CASSLGGTRDEQYF. The CDR3 nucleotides read TGTGCCAGCAGTTTAGGCGGGACCCGGGACGAGCAGTACTTC. The chain carries TRBV6-5 and TRBJ2-7; tentative D call: TRBD2 (6 bases). The CDR3 sequence is 14 residues long. Germline V gene sequence: CDR1 MNHEY, CDR2 SVGAGI. V was shortened by 4 bases and J by 5 bases, with 15 bases between the two germline ends.

The gene calls are TRBV6-5 and TRBJ1-1, with D tentatively TRBD1 (5 bases). The CDR3 consists of 14 residues. Germline V gives CDR1 MNHEY, CDR2 SVGAGI. V dropped 7 bases and J dropped 0 bases, with 12 bases sitting between them. Here the CDR3 DNA reads TGTGCCAGCAACTCGGGACGGATGAACACTGAAGCTTTCTTT. It codes for CASNSGRMNTEAFF.

The chain carries TRBV19 and TRBJ2-1, with 7 bases aligning to TRBD1. V was clipped by 1 base and J by 4 bases; unmatched bases: 4. The CDR3 totals 15 residues. Germline V CDR1 and CDR2: LNHDA, SQIVND (reference sequence). The CDR3 DNA is TGTGCCAGTAGTATAGCGGGACAGAAATACAATGAGCAGTTCTTC. Encoded protein: CASSIAGQKYNEQFF.

CDR3 nucleotides: TGTGCCTGGACTGCATTCGGACAGCTGAACACTGAAGCTTTCTTT. Protein product: CAWTAFGQLNTEAFF. The rearrangement uses TRBV30 and TRBJ1-1, with D possibly matching TRBD1 (6 bases). In germline, CDR1 is GTSNPN, CDR2 SVGIG (reference sequence). Trimming stripped 4 bases from V and 0 bases from J, with 15 bases between. The CDR3 sequence is 15 residues long.

The rearrangement joins TRBV24-1 to TRBJ2-3, with no clear D. Trimming took off 6 bases at V and 0 bases at J, with 6 bases between the two ends. The CDR3 has 13 amino acids. The germline V gene encodes CDR1 KGHDR and CDR2 SFDVKD. Here the CDR3 reads CATSKGSTDTQYF. In DNA, the CDR3 is TGTGCCACCAGTAAGGGAAGCACAGATACGCAGTATTTT.

This clone was seen only a few times. The chain uses TRBV6-5 and TRBJ2-5; TRBD1 matches 7 bases. The germline V gene encodes CDR1 MNHEY and CDR2 SVGAGI. CDR3 length equals 14 residues. V trimming: 4 bases; J trimming: 5 bases; junction bases outside the gene matches: 7. CDR3 nucleotide sequence: TGTGCCAGCAGTTTGCCAGGGGGTTATGAGACCCAGTACTTC. This sequence encodes CASSLPGGYETQYF.

Of note for this clone: One junction end disagrees with the germline gene, perhaps due to a read error. The chain joins TRBV10-3 to TRBJ2-2, with TRBD1 as a possible D gene (5 bases). In germline, CDR1 is ENHRY, CDR2 SYGVKD. The CDR3 is made up of 15 amino acids. The CDR3: CAISESKGNAGELFF. CDR3 DNA sequence: TGTGCCATCAGTGAGTCGAAGGGGAACGCCGGGGAGCTGTTTTTT.

The CDR3 DNA sequence: TGTGCCAGCAGAGGGACTAGCAGTGGCAATGAGCAGTTCTTC. Translating it yields CASRGTSSGNEQFF. The chain carries TRBV6-5 and TRBJ2-1, with TRBD2 identical over 9 bases. Germline CDR1 reads MNHEY; CDR2 reads SVGAGI. The CDR3 extends over 14 amino acids. V gave up 6 bases and J gave up 6 bases; unmatched junction bases: 6.